Below, 10 T cell receptor beta chains from the same sample are listed, as sequenced in a study of control samples from healthy donors and cancer patients. This table comes from immunoSEQ multiplex PCR, and its TCRdb copy is limited to in-frame clones, with some not included. The sample carries fewer than 50,000 clones, just over 90% recorded once. Source material: PBMCs. The receptors were gathered from a man aged 25 to 45 with colorectal cancer.

The genes are TRBV10-2 and TRBJ1-1; possibly TRBD1 for D (6 bases). This CDR3 comprises 14 residues. Trimming shortened V by 3 bases and J by 7 bases, and 15 bases separated the two germline ends. Germline V gene lookup returns CDR1 WSHSY and CDR2 SAAADI. The CDR3, as DNA: TGCGCCAGCAGTGAAATTCCGGGGGCTGGTGAAGCTTTCTTT. Amino acids: CASSEIPGAGEAFF.

This clone appeared a single time. The chain recombines TRBV7-6 with TRBJ2-3, with 10 bases matching TRBD2. Germline assignment: CDR1 SGHVS and CDR2 FNYEAQ. The V segment lost 4 bases and the J segment 6 bases; nucleotides outside the gene matches: 7. The length of the CDR3 is 15 residues. The CDR3 spells CASSSPTSGDDTQYF. In DNA form, the CDR3 reads TGTGCCAGCAGCTCCCCCACTAGCGGGGACGATACGCAGTATTTT.

CDR3 nucleotides: TGTGCCAGCAGCTTAGCGTTAGCTAGCGGGGGAAGCGATGAGCAGTTCTTC. Its translation is CASSLALASGGSDEQFF. The rearrangement links TRBV7-9 to TRBJ2-1, with 10 bases matching TRBD2. The CDR3 is 17 residues long. J gave up 8 bases and V 0 bases, and 10 bases lay outside the gene matches. The germline gives CDR1 SEHNR, CDR2 FQNEAQ (reference sequence).

The rearrangement uses TRBV11-2 and TRBJ1-3, with unresolved D. The CDR3 runs 13 residues. Trimming pared 5 bases from V and 1 base from J, leaving 6 bases between. CDR1 and CDR2 (germline): SGHAT, FQNNGV. In DNA, the CDR3 is TGTGCCAGCAGCCCCTTGTCTGGAAACACCATATATTTT. Residues: CASSPLSGNTIYF.

The chain carries TRBV6-4 and TRBJ1-6; D may be TRBD1 (5 bases). Germline CDR1 is MRHNA and CDR2 is SNTAGT. The CDR3 covers 15 residues. V lost 5 bases, J lost 7 bases, and 15 bases lay in between. The CDR3 DNA sequence: TGTGCCAGCAGTTCCCTCTTTGGGGGGAATTCACCCCTCCACTTT. Amino acids: CASSSLFGGNSPLHF.

The J gene is TRBJ2-1, the V gene TRBV6-6; 8 nucleotides match TRBD1. V was clipped by 2 bases and J by 3 bases; unmatched bases: 6. CDR1 is MNHNY, CDR2 SVGAGI, per germline (reference sequence). CDR3 length: 16 residues. The DNA of the CDR3 is TGTGCCAGCAGTTACCGCGGACAGGGATACTACAATGAGCAGTTCTTC. The encoded protein is CASSYRGQGYYNEQFF.

This chain links TRBV7-9 with TRBJ2-3, with TRBD1 matching over 8 bases. J gave up 2 bases and V 5 bases, and 3 bases lay outside the gene matches. The germline CDR1 and CDR2 sequences are SEHNR and FQNEAQ (reference sequence). The CDR3 spans 14 residues. Here the CDR3 reads CASSRTGNTDTQYF. CDR3 nucleotides: TGTGCCAGCAGCAGGACAGGGAACACAGATACGCAGTATTTT.

CDR3 nucleotide sequence: TGTGCCAGCAGCTTGGCCGCAGATACGCAGTATTTT. It specifies CASSLAADTQYF. This chain joins TRBV5-4 and TRBJ2-3; D remains unclear. With 0 bases removed from V and 4 bases from J, the gap between germline ends came to 3 bases. Germline V gene sequence: CDR1 SGHNT, CDR2 YYREEE (reference sequence). The CDR3 length is 12 residues.

The chain is built from TRBV18 and TRBJ2-7, with 9 bases that match TRBD2. The CDR3 spans 13 residues. Germline CDR1 and CDR2: KGHSH and LQKENI. The junction had 1 base not matched to a gene; V was cut back by 2 bases and J by 5 bases. The CDR3 here is CASSPRLADEQYF. CDR3 in DNA: TGTGCCAGCTCACCAAGACTAGCGGACGAGCAGTACTTC.

The chain is built from TRBV7-9 and TRBJ2-1, with 8 bases identical to TRBD1. Germline V lookup: CDR1 SEHNR, CDR2 FQNEAQ (reference sequence). Trimming at V came to 4 bases and at J to 1 base, leaving 3 bases not matched to a gene. This CDR3 contains 15 residues. For the CDR3, the DNA is TGTGCCAGCAGCTACAGGGGGGCGTCCTACAATGAGCAGTTCTTC. Its translation: CASSYRGASYNEQFF. Supplemented by reference TRBV7-9 and TRBJ2-1, the full variable domain reads DTGVSQNPRHKITKRGQNVTFRCDPISEHNRLYWYRQTLGQGPEFLTYFQNEAQLEKSRLLSDRFSAERPKGSFSTLEIQRTEQGDSAMYLCASSYRGASYNEQFFGPGTRLTVL.